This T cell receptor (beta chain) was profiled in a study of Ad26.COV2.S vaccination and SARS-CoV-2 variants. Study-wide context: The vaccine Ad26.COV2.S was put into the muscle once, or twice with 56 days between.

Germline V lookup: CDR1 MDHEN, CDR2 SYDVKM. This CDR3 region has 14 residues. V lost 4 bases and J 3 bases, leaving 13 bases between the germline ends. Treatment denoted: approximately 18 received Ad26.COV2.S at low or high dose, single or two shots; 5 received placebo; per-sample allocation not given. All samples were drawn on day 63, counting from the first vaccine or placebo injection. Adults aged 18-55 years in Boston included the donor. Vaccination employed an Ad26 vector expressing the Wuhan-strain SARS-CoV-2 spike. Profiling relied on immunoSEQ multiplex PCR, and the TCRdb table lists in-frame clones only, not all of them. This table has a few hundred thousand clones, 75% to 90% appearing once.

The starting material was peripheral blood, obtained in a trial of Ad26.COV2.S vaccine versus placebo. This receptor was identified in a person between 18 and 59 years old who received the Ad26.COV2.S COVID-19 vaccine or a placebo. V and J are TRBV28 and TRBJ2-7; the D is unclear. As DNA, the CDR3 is TGTGCCAGCAGTTCTCCTGCCGACAACTACGAGCAGTACGTC. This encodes CASSSPADNYEQYV.